A selection of T cell receptor beta chains follows, all from one sample in a study of blood T cells in healthy people across ages. TCRdb analysed the 5' RACE reads with MiXCR anew, one entry per CDR3 protein. This sample has more than 800,000 distinct CDR3 sequences, with 25% to 35% found just once. Sequenced material: blood. Source of these receptors: an elderly woman in good health. Both conserved end residues are part of each CDR3. D genes are given only for firm matches. Clone size, where shown, is once, few, many, or a class for clones that have expanded.

D gene: NA
V gene: TRBV6-5
J gene: TRBJ2-5
clone size: many
CDR3 protein: CASSYSPNRGETQYF
CDR3 DNA: TGTGCCAGCAGTTACTCACCAAATCGAGGGGAGACCCAGTACTTC

D gene: NA
V gene: TRBV5-6
J gene: TRBJ2-1
clone size: many
CDR3 protein: CASSPPLGLGSYNEQFF
CDR3 DNA: TGTGCCAGCAGCCCACCTTTGGGGTTAGGCTCCTACAATGAGCAGTTCTTC

D gene: NA
V gene: TRBV5-1
J gene: TRBJ1-1
clone size: NA
CDR3 protein: CASSLLPDGGSTEAFF
CDR3 DNA: TGCGCCAGCAGCTTGCTCCCCGACGGTGGAAGCACTGAAGCTTTCTTT

D gene: NA
V gene: TRBV20-1
J gene: TRBJ1-5
clone size: NA
CDR3 protein: CSARDRGSGQPQHF
CDR3 DNA: TGCAGTGCTAGAGATCGAGGATCGGGTCAGCCCCAGCATTTT

D gene: TRBD1
V gene: TRBV5-1
J gene: TRBJ2-2
clone size: few
CDR3 protein: CASSLDNRDRGAGELFF
CDR3 DNA: TGCGCCAGCAGCTTGGATAACCGGGACAGGGGTGCCGGGGAGCTGTTTTTT

D gene: NA
V gene: TRBV4-1
J gene: TRBJ2-1
clone size: NA
CDR3 protein: CASSQEDAILQDEQFF
CDR3 DNA: TGCGCCAGCAGCCAAGAAGATGCAATCCTCCAGGATGAGCAGTTCTTC

D gene: NA
V gene: TRBV6-2/TRBV6-3
J gene: TRBJ2-6
clone size: many
CDR3 protein: CASSRSGANVLTF
CDR3 DNA: TGTGCCAGCAGCCGCTCTGGGGCCAACGTCCTGACTTTC

D gene: NA
V gene: TRBV7-9
J gene: TRBJ2-1
clone size: NA
CDR3 protein: CASSLDVLAEQFF
CDR3 DNA: TGTGCCAGCAGCTTAGACGTTCTAGCTGAGCAGTTCTTC

D gene: TRBD1
V gene: TRBV4-1
J gene: TRBJ2-3
clone size: many
CDR3 protein: CASSQVTTGGDTQYF
CDR3 DNA: TGCGCCAGCAGCCAAGTGACGACAGGGGGAGATACGCAGTATTTT

D gene: TRBD2
V gene: TRBV20-1
J gene: TRBJ2-7
clone size: many
CDR3 protein: CSAPVAGEVVNEQYF
CDR3 DNA: TGCAGTGCTCCGGTAGCGGGGGAAGTAGTTAACGAGCAGTACTTC

D gene: NA
V gene: TRBV11-2
J gene: TRBJ2-5
clone size: many
CDR3 protein: CASSKGTVRETQYF
CDR3 DNA: TGTGCCAGCAGCAAAGGGACGGTCCGGGAGACCCAGTACTTC

D gene: NA
V gene: TRBV6-6
J gene: TRBJ2-1
clone size: many
CDR3 protein: CASSYEGGSYNEQFF
CDR3 DNA: TGTGCCAGCAGTTACGAAGGGGGTTCCTACAATGAGCAGTTCTTC

D gene: NA
V gene: TRBV5-1
J gene: TRBJ1-2
clone size: many
CDR3 protein: CASSLAGDNYGYTF
CDR3 DNA: TGCGCCAGCAGCCTCGCAGGGGACAACTATGGCTACACCTTC

D gene: NA
V gene: TRBV11-2
J gene: TRBJ2-3
clone size: few
CDR3 protein: CASSPGGPTKDTQYF
CDR3 DNA: TGTGCCAGCAGCCCGGGGGGCCCGACGAAAGATACGCAGTATTTT

D gene: NA
V gene: TRBV7-9
J gene: TRBJ1-1
clone size: few
CDR3 protein: CASSVGDDTEAFF
CDR3 DNA: TGTGCCAGCAGCGTTGGGGACGACACTGAAGCTTTCTTT

D gene: NA
V gene: TRBV29-1
J gene: TRBJ1-5
clone size: NA
CDR3 protein: CSTATGTSNQPQHF
CDR3 DNA: TGCAGCACCGCTACCGGGACGAGCAATCAGCCTCAGCATTTT

D gene: TRBD2
V gene: TRBV6-1
J gene: TRBJ2-7
clone size: many
CDR3 protein: CASSDSGGTYEQYF
CDR3 DNA: TGTGCCAGCAGTGATAGCGGGGGCACCTACGAGCAGTACTTC

D gene: NA
V gene: TRBV5-5
J gene: TRBJ2-7
clone size: few
CDR3 protein: CASSPSRSFLTYEQYF
CDR3 DNA: TGTGCCAGCAGCCCCTCTAGGTCATTTCTCACCTACGAGCAGTACTTC

D gene: NA
V gene: TRBV2
J gene: TRBJ2-5
clone size: many
CDR3 protein: CASTATDWRLETQYF
CDR3 DNA: TGTGCCAGCACAGCGACCGATTGGCGTTTGGAGACCCAGTACTTC

D gene: NA
V gene: TRBV6-2/TRBV6-3
J gene: TRBJ2-7
clone size: many
CDR3 protein: CASRAPGWAYEQYF
CDR3 DNA: TGTGCCAGCAGAGCCCCAGGGTGGGCCTACGAGCAGTACTTC

D gene: NA
V gene: TRBV7-2
J gene: TRBJ1-5
clone size: many
CDR3 protein: CASQDRYSNQPQHF
CDR3 DNA: TGTGCCAGCCAGGACCGCTATAGCAATCAGCCCCAGCATTTT

D gene: NA
V gene: TRBV6-6
J gene: TRBJ1-1
clone size: NA
CDR3 protein: CASSSPQKNTEAFF
CDR3 DNA: TGTGCCAGCAGTTCCCCACAAAAAAACACTGAAGCTTTCTTT

D gene: NA
V gene: TRBV28
J gene: TRBJ1-4
clone size: NA
CDR3 protein: CATQVRTEKLFF
CDR3 DNA: TGTGCCACCCAGGTCCGGACCGAAAAACTGTTTTTT

D gene: TRBD1
V gene: TRBV11-2
J gene: TRBJ2-2
clone size: few
CDR3 protein: CASSLVRGQGTGELFF
CDR3 DNA: TGTGCCAGCAGCTTAGTGAGGGGGCAGGGCACCGGGGAGCTGTTTTTT

D gene: NA
V gene: TRBV7-2
J gene: TRBJ2-5
clone size: once
CDR3 protein: CASSTTRGEETQYF
CDR3 DNA: TGTGCCAGCAGCACCACGAGGGGGGAAGAGACCCAGTACTTC

D gene: NA
V gene: TRBV6-5
J gene: TRBJ2-3
clone size: many
CDR3 protein: CASSYSTTSTGSTDTQYF
CDR3 DNA: TGTGCCAGCAGTTACTCAACCACCTCGACGGGAAGCACAGATACGCAGTATTTT

D gene: NA
V gene: TRBV13
J gene: TRBJ2-6
clone size: NA
CDR3 protein: CASSRKRTQGAGANVLTF
CDR3 DNA: TGTGCCAGCAGTAGAAAACGAACTCAAGGTGCTGGGGCCAACGTCCTGACTTTC

D gene: NA
V gene: TRBV6-2/TRBV6-3
J gene: TRBJ1-5
clone size: many
CDR3 protein: CASSRPGHNQPQHF
CDR3 DNA: TGTGCCAGCAGTCGCCCAGGGCACAATCAGCCCCAGCATTTT

D gene: NA
V gene: TRBV10-3
J gene: TRBJ1-5
clone size: few
CDR3 protein: CAISVQARGQPQHF
CDR3 DNA: TGTGCCATCAGTGTGCAGGCCAGGGGTCAGCCCCAGCATTTT

D gene: TRBD1
V gene: TRBV12-3/TRBV12-4
J gene: TRBJ2-3
clone size: many
CDR3 protein: CASRARTGATDTQYF
CDR3 DNA: TGTGCCAGCAGAGCGAGGACAGGGGCCACAGATACGCAGTATTTT

D gene: TRBD1
V gene: TRBV6-1
J gene: TRBJ1-5
clone size: many
CDR3 protein: CASSESRGDQPQHF
CDR3 DNA: TGTGCCAGCAGTGAGAGCAGGGGGGATCAGCCCCAGCATTTT

D gene: TRBD1
V gene: TRBV7-9
J gene: TRBJ2-2
clone size: few
CDR3 protein: CASRQGETGELFF
CDR3 DNA: TGTGCCAGCAGACAGGGGGAAACCGGGGAGCTGTTTTTT

D gene: TRBD2
V gene: TRBV12-3/TRBV12-4
J gene: TRBJ2-2
clone size: few
CDR3 protein: CASSLGGGAGVGELFF
CDR3 DNA: TGTGCCAGCAGTTTAGGCGGGGGGGCCGGTGTTGGGGAGCTGTTTTTT

D gene: NA
V gene: TRBV12-3/TRBV12-4
J gene: TRBJ2-3
clone size: NA
CDR3 protein: CASSFPGLARTDTQYF
CDR3 DNA: TGTGCCAGCAGTTTCCCCGGACTCGCCCGCACAGATACGCAGTATTTT

D gene: NA
V gene: TRBV25-1
J gene: TRBJ1-6
clone size: many
CDR3 protein: CASSAGVGSPLHF
CDR3 DNA: TGTGCCAGCAGTGCAGGGGTCGGCTCACCCCTCCACTTT

D gene: TRBD1
V gene: TRBV2
J gene: TRBJ2-4
clone size: NA
CDR3 protein: CASSRGQVQNIQYF
CDR3 DNA: TGTGCCAGCAGTAGGGGACAGGTCCAAAACATTCAGTACTTC

D gene: TRBD2
V gene: TRBV3-1
J gene: TRBJ2-1
clone size: NA
CDR3 protein: CASSQILAGGNEQFF
CDR3 DNA: TGTGCCAGCAGCCAGATACTTGCGGGGGGCAATGAGCAGTTCTTC

D gene: NA
V gene: TRBV6-2/TRBV6-3
J gene: TRBJ2-6
clone size: many
CDR3 protein: CASTRGSNVLTF
CDR3 DNA: TGTGCCAGCACCAGGGGCTCCAACGTCCTGACTTTC

D gene: TRBD2
V gene: TRBV6-2/TRBV6-3
J gene: TRBJ2-2
clone size: few
CDR3 protein: CASSYVTSGGVNTGELFF
CDR3 DNA: TGTGCCAGCAGTTACGTGACTAGCGGGGGGGTGAACACCGGGGAGCTGTTTTTT

D gene: TRBD1
V gene: TRBV27
J gene: TRBJ1-5
clone size: NA
CDR3 protein: CAGSRTGQGANQPQHF
CDR3 DNA: TGTGCCGGCAGTAGAACGGGACAGGGGGCGAATCAGCCCCAGCATTTT